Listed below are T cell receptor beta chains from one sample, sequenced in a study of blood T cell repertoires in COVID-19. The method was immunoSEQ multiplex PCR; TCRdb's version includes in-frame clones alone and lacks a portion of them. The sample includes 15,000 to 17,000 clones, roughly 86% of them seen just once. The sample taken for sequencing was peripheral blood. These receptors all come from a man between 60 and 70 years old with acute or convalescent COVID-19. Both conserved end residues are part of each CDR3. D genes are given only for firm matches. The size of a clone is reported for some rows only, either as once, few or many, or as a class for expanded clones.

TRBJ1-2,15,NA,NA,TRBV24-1,TGTGCCACCAGTTTATCCGGGACTGGGGATATTAGCTACACCTTC,CATSLSGTGDISYTF
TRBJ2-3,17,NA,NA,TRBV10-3,TGTGCCATCAGTGCCGTACAGGGTGGGGGGGGCACAGATACGCAGTATTTT,CAISAVQGGGGTDTQYF
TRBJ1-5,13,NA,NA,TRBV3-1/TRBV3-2,TGTGCCAGCAGCCGGACAGAGAATCAGCCCCAGCATTTT,CASSRTENQPQHF
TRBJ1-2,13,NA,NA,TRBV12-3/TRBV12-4,TGTGCCAGCAGTTGGGCGCAGGGGCTTGGCTACACCTTC,CASSWAQGLGYTF
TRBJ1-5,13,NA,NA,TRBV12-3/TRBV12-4,TGTGCCAGCAGTCCCGGGGAAGGTCAGCCCCAGCATTTT,CASSPGEGQPQHF
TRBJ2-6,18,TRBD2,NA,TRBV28,TGTGCCAGCAGTGGGGAGCGGGGGTGGAACTCTGGGGCCAACGTCCTGACTTTC,CASSGERGWNSGANVLTF
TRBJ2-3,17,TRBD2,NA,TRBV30,TGTGCCTGGAGTGTACGGGGGGACCCTCGGGTAGGAGATACGCAGTATTTT,CAWSVRGDPRVGDTQYF
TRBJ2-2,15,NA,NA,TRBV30,TGTGCCTGGGGGACCCTCGACGGAGTTACAGGGGAGCTGTTTTTT,CAWGTLDGVTGELFF
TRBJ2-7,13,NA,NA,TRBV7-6,TGTGCCAGCAGCTCCTCAGGGACTGCCGAGCAGTACTTC,CASSSSGTAEQYF
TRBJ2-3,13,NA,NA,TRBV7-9,TGTGCCAGCAGCTTAGCCCAGGGTAATACGCAGTATTTT,CASSLAQGNTQYF
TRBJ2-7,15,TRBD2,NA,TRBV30,TGTGCCTGGACCCCGGGGGCGGGAGGGTCCTACGAGCAGTACTTC,CAWTPGAGGSYEQYF
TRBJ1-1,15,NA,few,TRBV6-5,TGTGCCAGCAGCCCATGGAGGCAGGGGAGCACTGAAGCTTTCTTT,CASSPWRQGSTEAFF
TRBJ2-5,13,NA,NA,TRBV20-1,TGCAGTGCTAGTAAAACTTTTAAAGAGACCCAGTACTTC,CSASKTFKETQYF
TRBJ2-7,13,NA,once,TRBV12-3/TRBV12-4,TGTGCCAGCAGTTTAGAGAGGGTATTCGAGCAGTACTTC,CASSLERVFEQYF
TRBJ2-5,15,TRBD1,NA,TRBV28,TGTGCCAGCAGTTTCCCGGGACAGGGTGGAGAGACCCAGTACTTC,CASSFPGQGGETQYF
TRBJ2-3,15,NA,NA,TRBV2,TGTGCCAGCAGTGAGGAGGAATACCTCACAGATACGCAGTATTTT,CASSEEEYLTDTQYF
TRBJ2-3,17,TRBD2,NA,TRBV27,TGTGCCAGCAGTTTATACTCTAGCGGGGGAGGCACAGATACGCAGTATTTT,CASSLYSSGGGTDTQYF
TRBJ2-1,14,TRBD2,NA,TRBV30,TGTGCCTGGAGTGGGGAGCGGGAGCGTAATGAGCAGTTCTTC,CAWSGERERNEQFF
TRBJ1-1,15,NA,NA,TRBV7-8,TGTGCCAGCAGCCCAGTGCCAGATATGAGGACTGAAGCTTTCTTT,CASSPVPDMRTEAFF
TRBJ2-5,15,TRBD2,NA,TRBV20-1,TGCAGTGCTAGTGACAGCGGGGGAATTAGAGAGACCCAGTACTTC,CSASDSGGIRETQYF
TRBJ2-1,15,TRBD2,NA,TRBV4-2,TGTGCCAGCAGCCAGGGTTCCGGGACTAGCCTTGAAAAGTTCTTC,CASSQGSGTSLEKFF
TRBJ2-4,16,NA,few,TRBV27,TGTGCCAGCAGTGGGATGGTGGGACTAGCCAAAAACATTCAGTACTTC,CASSGMVGLAKNIQYF
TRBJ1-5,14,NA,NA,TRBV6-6,TGTGCCAGCAGTTACGACCGGGGGAGGCAGCCCCAGCATTTT,CASSYDRGRQPQHF
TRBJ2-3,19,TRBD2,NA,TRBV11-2,TGTGCCAGCAGCTTAGTGAGTCTAGCGGGGACTATCGTCCCAGATACGCAGTATTTT,CASSLVSLAGTIVPDTQYF
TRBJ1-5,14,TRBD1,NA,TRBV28,TGTGCCAGCAGCCCAGGGGGGAGCAATCAGCCCCAGCATTTT,CASSPGGSNQPQHF
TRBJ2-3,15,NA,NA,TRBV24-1,TGTGCCACCAGTGTGAACACTGGACACACAGATACGCAGTATTTT,CATSVNTGHTDTQYF
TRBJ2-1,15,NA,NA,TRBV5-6,TGTGCCAGCAGCTTGGAGCTAGCCTCCTACAATGAGCAGTTCTTC,CASSLELASYNEQFF
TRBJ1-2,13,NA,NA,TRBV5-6,TGTGCCAGCGGGGTCGCGGGTACCTATGGCTACACCTTC,CASGVAGTYGYTF
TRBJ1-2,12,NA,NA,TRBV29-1,TGCAGCGTTGAGTGGCCTAACTATGGCTACACCTTC,CSVEWPNYGYTF
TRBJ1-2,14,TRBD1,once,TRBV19,TGTGCCAGTATCGAGACAGGGGGCGTGTATGGCTACACCTTC,CASIETGGVYGYTF
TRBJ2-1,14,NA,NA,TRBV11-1,TGTGCCAGCAGCTTCGGTCGCTCCTACAATGAGCAGTTCTTC,CASSFGRSYNEQFF
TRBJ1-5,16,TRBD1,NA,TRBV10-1,TGCGCCAGCAGTGAGTCTATGAGGGGGCTCAATCAGCCCCAGCATTTT,CASSESMRGLNQPQHF
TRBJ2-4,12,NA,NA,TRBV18,TGTGCCAGCTCACCACAGGGGAACATTCAGTACTTC,CASSPQGNIQYF
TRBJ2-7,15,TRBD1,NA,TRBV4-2,TGTGCCAGCAGCCAATATGCGGGACAGGGGTACGAGCAGTACTTC,CASSQYAGQGYEQYF
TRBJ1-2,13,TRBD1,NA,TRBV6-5,TGTGCCAGCAGTTTTCAGGGGGAATATGGCTACACCTTC,CASSFQGEYGYTF
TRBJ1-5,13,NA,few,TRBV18,TGTGCCAGCTCACCAGGGGAGAATCAGCCCCAGCATTTT,CASSPGENQPQHF
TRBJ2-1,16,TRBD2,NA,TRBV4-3,TGCGCCAGCAGCCCAAAAGGTAGCGGGAGTTTCAATGAGCAGTTCTTC,CASSPKGSGSFNEQFF
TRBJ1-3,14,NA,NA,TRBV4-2,TGTGCCAGCAGCCAAGCAGGGTATGGAAACACCATATATTTT,CASSQAGYGNTIYF
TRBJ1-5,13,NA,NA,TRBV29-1,TGCAGCGTTGAAGTACAGGAAGGAGAGCCCCAGCATTTT,CSVEVQEGEPQHF
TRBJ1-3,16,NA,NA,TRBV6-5,TGTGCCAGCAGTTACTCCAGGGTTGTTGCTGGAAACACCATATATTTT,CASSYSRVVAGNTIYF
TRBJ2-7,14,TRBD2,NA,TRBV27,TGTGCCAGCACCCGGGGAGGGATGTTAAACAAGCAGTACTTC,CASTRGGMLNKQYF